One sample yielded the 5 T cell receptor beta chains listed below, sequenced in a study of human T cells and chemical hapten exposure. Noted time point: patch test 1, 2 weeks after DPC sensitization. Treatment defined: therapeutic diphenylcyclopropenone sensitization with weekly scalp DPC. Using its own MiXCR run on the RACE reads, TCRdb lists one record per CDR3 protein. Found here are approximately 73,000 distinct CDR3 sequences, over 9% of them singletons; the top ten hold about 1.4%. Specimen: whole blood, collected in connection with sensitization to the hapten diphenylcyclopropenone (DPC). The receptors here all came from a woman in her forties or fifties with alopecia areata. Some clones in this sample may be carry-over from other donors' samples.

The chain combines TRBV20-1 with TRBJ1-5, with TRBD1 matching over 7 bases. Germline V CDR1 and CDR2: DFQATT, SNEGSKA (reference sequence). V gave up 0 bases and J gave up 3 bases; unmatched junction bases: 8. The CDR3 sequence is 16 residues long. This chain's CDR3 is CSARDDRDLFNQPQHF. In nucleotides, the CDR3 is TGCAGTGCTAGAGATGACAGGGATCTGTTCAATCAGCCCCAGCATTTT.

This clonotype has at least ten counts. The chain recombines TRBV5-1 with TRBJ1-1; D is perhaps TRBD1 (6 bases). Germline assignment: CDR1 SGHRS and CDR2 YFSETQ. V lost 0 bases and J 7 bases, leaving 10 bases between the germline ends. The CDR3 runs to 13 residues. The CDR3 nucleotides are TGCGCCAGCAGCTTGGGACAGGCCTTTGAAGCTTTCTTT. It translates to CASSLGQAFEAFF.

Ten or more counts support this clonotype. CDR3: CASSLTVTEQFF. The CDR3 DNA reads as TGTGCCAGCAGCCTGACTGTGACTGAGCAGTTCTTC. V usage is TRBV3-1 and J usage is TRBJ2-1; no definite D call. Germline V gene sequence: CDR1 LGHDT, CDR2 YNNKEL (reference sequence). The CDR3 is made up of 12 amino acids. Trimming took off 4 bases at V and 9 bases at J, with 10 bases between the two ends.

This clonotype has a count of ten or more. The chain is built from TRBV5-1 and TRBJ1-1, with D perhaps matching TRBD1 (5 bases). V was shortened by 5 bases and J by 0 bases, with 14 bases between the two germline ends. Germline assignment: CDR1 SGHRS and CDR2 YFSETQ. The CDR3 spans 15 residues. The CDR3 sequence is CASRRDGMMNTEAFF. CDR3 nucleotide sequence: TGCGCCAGCAGAAGGGACGGGATGATGAACACTGAAGCTTTCTTT.

The V call is TRBV7-6, the J call TRBJ2-5; D may be TRBD1 (5 bases). The CDR3 runs to 14 residues. V lost 7 bases and J lost 5, with 17 bases in between. Germline V gene data show CDR1 as SGHVS and CDR2 as FNYEAQ. In nucleotides, the CDR3 is TGTGCCAGCACCCAGGCCCAGGGTTGGGAGACCCAGTACTTC. Translation: CASTQAQGWETQYF.